This T cell receptor (beta chain) was profiled in a study of identical twins. V was pared by 2 bases and J by 2 bases, with 2 bases of the junction left unmatched. The CDR3 spans 15 residues. Findings of the study overall: While abundant cord blood beta clonotypes carried fewer insertions, memory repertoires showed no such pattern.

Each CDR3 protein gets one entry after TCRdb re-called the 5' RACE reads with MiXCR. Counted here are approximately 1.8 million distinct CDR3 sequences, roughly a third occurring once; the ten biggest clones make up 0.25% to 0.3%. Details on this clonotype: The target antigen is unknown.

The TCR comes from a newborn girl in good health. The specimen was cord blood. The rearrangement joins TRBV12-3 or TRBV12-4 to TRBJ2-5; 10 bases map to TRBD2. CDR3 DNA sequence: TGTGCCAGCAGTTTATCGGGACTAGCGCAAGAGACCCAGTACTTC. Its translation: CASSLSGLAQETQYF.